This T cell receptor beta chain was sequenced for a study of cytomegalovirus exposure and HLA in healthy donors. Looking at the study overall: The use of the same platform for the 120 validation repertoires and the roughly 680 first-cohort repertoires was reported by a later analysis.

V gave up 2 bases and J gave up 5 bases; unmatched junction bases: 4. This CDR3 has 14 residues. Germline CDR1 is SGHTA and CDR2 is FQGNSA. The sample holds a few counts of this clone. The table came from immunoSEQ multiplex PCR; TCRdb's copy has only in-frame clones and leaves some out. The table has some 86,000 clones, approximately 93% seen once; the top ten hold 3% to 4.5%. The sequence derives from a woman in her thirties in good health and CMV-seronegative. What was sequenced was PBMCs. V usage is TRBV7-2 and J usage is TRBJ2-5, with 8 nucleotides matching TRBD2. CDR3 residues: CASSLKGGRETQYF. For the CDR3, the DNA is TGTGCCAGCAGCTTAAAGGGCGGGAGGGAGACCCAGTACTTC.